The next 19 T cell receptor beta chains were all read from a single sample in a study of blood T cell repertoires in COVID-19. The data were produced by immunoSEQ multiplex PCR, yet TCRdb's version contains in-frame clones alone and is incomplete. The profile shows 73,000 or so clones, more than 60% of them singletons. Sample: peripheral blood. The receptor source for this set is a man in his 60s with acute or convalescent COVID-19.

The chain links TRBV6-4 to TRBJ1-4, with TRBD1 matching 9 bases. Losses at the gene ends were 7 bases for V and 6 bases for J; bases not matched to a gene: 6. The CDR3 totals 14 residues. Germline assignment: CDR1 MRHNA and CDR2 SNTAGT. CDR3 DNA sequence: TGTGCCAGCATCAGACAGGGGGAGGATGAAAAACTGTTTTTT. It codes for CASIRQGEDEKLFF.

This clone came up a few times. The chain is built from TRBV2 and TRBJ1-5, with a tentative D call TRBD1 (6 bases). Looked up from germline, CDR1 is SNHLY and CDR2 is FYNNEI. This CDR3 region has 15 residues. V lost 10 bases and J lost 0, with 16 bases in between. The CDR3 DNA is TGTGCCACGCACAGGGATGCGGGTAGCAATCAGCCCCAGCATTTT. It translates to CATHRDAGSNQPQHF.

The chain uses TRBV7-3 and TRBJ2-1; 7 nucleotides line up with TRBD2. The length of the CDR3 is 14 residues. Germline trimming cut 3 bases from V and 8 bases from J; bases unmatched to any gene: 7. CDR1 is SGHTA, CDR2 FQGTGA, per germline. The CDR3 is CASSFGRGSHEQFF. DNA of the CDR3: TGTGCCAGCAGCTTCGGGCGGGGGAGCCATGAGCAGTTCTTC.

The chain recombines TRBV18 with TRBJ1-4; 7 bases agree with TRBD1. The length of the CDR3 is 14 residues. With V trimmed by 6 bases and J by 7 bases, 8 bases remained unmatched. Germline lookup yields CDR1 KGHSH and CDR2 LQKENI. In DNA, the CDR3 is TGTGCCAGCTCCCCTGACAGGGTCGGTGAAAAACTGTTTTTT. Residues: CASSPDRVGEKLFF.

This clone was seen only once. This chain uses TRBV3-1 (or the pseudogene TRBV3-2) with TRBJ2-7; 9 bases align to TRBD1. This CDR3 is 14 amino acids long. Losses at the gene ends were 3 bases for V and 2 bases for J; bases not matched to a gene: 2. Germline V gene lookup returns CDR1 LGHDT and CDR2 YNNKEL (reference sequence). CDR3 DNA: TGTGCCAGCAGCCAGAGGGACAGGGCCTACGAGCAGTACGTC. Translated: CASSQRDRAYEQYV.

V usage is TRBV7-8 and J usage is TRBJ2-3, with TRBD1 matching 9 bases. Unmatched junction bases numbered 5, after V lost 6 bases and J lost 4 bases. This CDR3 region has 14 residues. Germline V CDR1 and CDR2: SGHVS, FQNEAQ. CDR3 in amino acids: CASSSTGGPDTQYF. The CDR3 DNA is TGTGCCAGCAGTAGTACAGGGGGCCCAGATACGCAGTATTTT.

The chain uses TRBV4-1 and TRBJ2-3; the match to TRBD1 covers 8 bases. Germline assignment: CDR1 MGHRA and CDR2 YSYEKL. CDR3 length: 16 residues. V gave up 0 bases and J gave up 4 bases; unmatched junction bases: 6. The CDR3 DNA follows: TGCGCCAGCAGCCAAGAGGGAAGGACAGGGTCAGATACGCAGTATTTT. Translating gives CASSQEGRTGSDTQYF.

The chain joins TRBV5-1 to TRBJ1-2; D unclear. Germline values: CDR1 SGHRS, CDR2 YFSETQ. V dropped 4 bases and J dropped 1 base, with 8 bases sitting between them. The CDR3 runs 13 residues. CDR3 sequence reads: CASSPGYNYGYTF. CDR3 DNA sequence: TGCGCCAGCAGCCCGGGATATAACTATGGCTACACCTTC. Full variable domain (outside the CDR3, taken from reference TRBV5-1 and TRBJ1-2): KAGVTQTPRYLIKTRGQQVTLSCSPISGHRSVSWYQQTPGQGLQFLFEYFSETQRNKGNFPGRFSGRQFSNSRSEMNVSTLELGDSALYLCASSPGYNYGYTFGSGTRLTVV.

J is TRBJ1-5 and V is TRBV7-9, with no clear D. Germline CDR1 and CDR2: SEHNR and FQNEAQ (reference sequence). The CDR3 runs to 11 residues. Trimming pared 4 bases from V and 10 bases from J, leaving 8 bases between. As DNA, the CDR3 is TGTGCCAGCAGCTACTCTAAACCCCAGCATTTT. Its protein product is CASSYSKPQHF.

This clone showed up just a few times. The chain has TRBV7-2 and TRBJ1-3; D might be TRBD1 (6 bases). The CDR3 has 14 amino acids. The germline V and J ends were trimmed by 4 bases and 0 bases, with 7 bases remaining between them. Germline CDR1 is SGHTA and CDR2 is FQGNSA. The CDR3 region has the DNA TGTGCCAGCAGCTCGACAGGCTCTGGAAACACCATATATTTT. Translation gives CASSSTGSGNTIYF.

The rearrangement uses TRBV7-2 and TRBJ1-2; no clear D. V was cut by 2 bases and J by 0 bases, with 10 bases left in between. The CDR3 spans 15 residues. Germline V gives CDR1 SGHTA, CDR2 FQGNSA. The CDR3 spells CASSLTGGANYGYTF. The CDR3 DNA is TGTGCCAGCAGCTTAACCGGCGGAGCTAACTATGGCTACACCTTC.

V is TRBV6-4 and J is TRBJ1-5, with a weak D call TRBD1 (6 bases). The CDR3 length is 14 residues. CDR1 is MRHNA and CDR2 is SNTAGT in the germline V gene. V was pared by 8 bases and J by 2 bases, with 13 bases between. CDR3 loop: CASSSGAGNQPQHF. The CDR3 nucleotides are TGTGCCAGCTCTTCAGGGGCAGGCAATCAGCCCCAGCATTTT.

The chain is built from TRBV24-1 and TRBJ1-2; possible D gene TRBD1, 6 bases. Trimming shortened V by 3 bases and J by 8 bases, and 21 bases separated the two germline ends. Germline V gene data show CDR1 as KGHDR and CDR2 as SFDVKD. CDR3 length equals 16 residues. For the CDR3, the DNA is TGTGCCACCAGTGATCCAGCTCGGGACACCCGCGAGGGCTACACCTTC. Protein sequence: CATSDPARDTREGYTF.

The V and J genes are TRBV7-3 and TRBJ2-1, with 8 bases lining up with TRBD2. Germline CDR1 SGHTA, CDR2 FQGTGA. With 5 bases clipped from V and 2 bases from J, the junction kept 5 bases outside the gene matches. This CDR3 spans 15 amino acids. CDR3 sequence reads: CASSDQREPYNEQFF. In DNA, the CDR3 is TGTGCCAGCAGCGACCAGCGGGAGCCCTACAATGAGCAGTTCTTC. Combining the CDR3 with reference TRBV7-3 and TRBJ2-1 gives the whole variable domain GAGVSQTPSNKVTEKGKYVELRCDPISGHTALYWYRQSLGQGPEFLIYFQGTGAADDSGLPNDRFFAVRPEGSVSTLKIQRTERGDSAVYLCASSDQREPYNEQFFGPGTRLTVL.

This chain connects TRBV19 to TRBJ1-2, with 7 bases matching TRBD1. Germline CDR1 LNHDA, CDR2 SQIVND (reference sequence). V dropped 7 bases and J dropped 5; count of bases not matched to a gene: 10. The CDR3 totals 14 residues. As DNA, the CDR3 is TGTGCCAGTACGCGACAGGGTTCCCCTTATGGCTACACCTTC. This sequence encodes CASTRQGSPYGYTF.

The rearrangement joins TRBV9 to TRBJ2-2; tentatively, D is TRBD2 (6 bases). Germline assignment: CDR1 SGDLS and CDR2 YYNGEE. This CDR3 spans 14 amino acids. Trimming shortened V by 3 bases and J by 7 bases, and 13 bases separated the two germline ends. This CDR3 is CASSADPEGGELFF. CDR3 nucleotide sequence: TGTGCCAGCAGCGCGGATCCGGAGGGCGGGGAGCTGTTTTTT.

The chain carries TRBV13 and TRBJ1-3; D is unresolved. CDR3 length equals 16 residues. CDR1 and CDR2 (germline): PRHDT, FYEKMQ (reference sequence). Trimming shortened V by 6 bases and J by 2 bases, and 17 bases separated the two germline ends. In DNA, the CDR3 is TGTGCCAGCAGACGCTTTGGGCCGTCCCCTGGAAACACCATATATTTT. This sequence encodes CASRRFGPSPGNTIYF.

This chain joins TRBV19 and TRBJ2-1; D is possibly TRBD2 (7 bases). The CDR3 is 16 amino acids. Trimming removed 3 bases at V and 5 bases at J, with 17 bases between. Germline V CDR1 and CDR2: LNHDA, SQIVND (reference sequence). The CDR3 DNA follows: TGTGCCAGTAGTATCGGCGCGGGGGCCACGAACAATGAGCAGTTCTTC. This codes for CASSIGAGATNNEQFF.

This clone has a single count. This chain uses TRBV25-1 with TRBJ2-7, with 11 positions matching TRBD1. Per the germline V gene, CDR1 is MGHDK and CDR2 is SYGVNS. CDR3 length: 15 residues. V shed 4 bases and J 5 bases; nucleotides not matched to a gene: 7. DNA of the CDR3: TGTGCCAGCAGTGGCCGGGACAGGGGGTCCCACGAGCAGTACTTC. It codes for CASSGRDRGSHEQYF.